Listed below are T cell receptor beta chains from one sample, sequenced in a study of Graves' ophthalmopathy and Graves' hyperthyroidism. TCRdb called the multiplex PCR reads again in MiXCR, with one record for every CDR3 protein. The table has over a million distinct CDR3 sequences, around a third seen once. The sequencing sample was made of peripheral blood or thyroid tissue (not recorded which). All receptors come from an adult man with Graves' hyperthyroidism. Both conserved end residues are part of each CDR3. Each record gives: clone size, J gene, V gene, D gene, CDR3 protein, CDR3 DNA. The D gene is left open where the match is weak. Clone size is shown for a subset of rows, as once, few, many or a class of expanded clone.

clone_size: many
j_call: TRBJ1-5
v_call: TRBV19
d_call: NA
cdr3_aa: CASSIGRENQPQHF
cdr3_nt: TGTGCCAGTAGTATCGGACGGGAAAATCAGCCCCAGCATTTT

clone_size: few
j_call: TRBJ1-1
v_call: TRBV2
d_call: NA
cdr3_aa: CASSGIIVGAHTEAFF
cdr3_nt: TGTGCCAGCAGTGGCATTATAGTAGGGGCCCACACTGAAGCTTTCTTT

clone_size: few
j_call: TRBJ1-4
v_call: TRBV12-3/TRBV12-4
d_call: NA
cdr3_aa: CASSRPENEATNEKLFF
cdr3_nt: TGTGCCAGCAGCCGACCCGAAAATGAAGCAACTAATGAAAAACTGTTTTTT

clone_size: once
j_call: TRBJ1-6
v_call: TRBV6-1
d_call: NA
cdr3_aa: CASSYTGTSNLHF
cdr3_nt: TGTGCCAGCAGTTACACCGGGACATCTAACCTCCACTTT

clone_size: NA
j_call: TRBJ1-5
v_call: TRBV6-5
d_call: TRBD1
cdr3_aa: CASRETGQALTPF
cdr3_nt: TGTGCCAGCAGGGAAACGGGACAGGCCTTAACCCCATTT

clone_size: few
j_call: TRBJ1-1
v_call: TRBV28
d_call: NA
cdr3_aa: CASSFGKGLFAFF
cdr3_nt: TGTGCCAGCAGTTTCGGAAAAGGGCTGTTCGCTTTCTTT

clone_size: many
j_call: TRBJ1-1
v_call: TRBV5-1
d_call: NA
cdr3_aa: CASSLAGSLNTEAFF
cdr3_nt: TGTGCCAGCAGCCTGGCAGGGTCCCTGAACACTGAAGCTTTCTTT

clone_size: few
j_call: TRBJ2-2
v_call: TRBV12-3/TRBV12-4
d_call: NA
cdr3_aa: CASSFWGGAGELFF
cdr3_nt: TGTGCCAGCAGTTTTTGGGGTGGCGCCGGGGAGCTGTTTTTT

clone_size: few
j_call: TRBJ2-7
v_call: TRBV30
d_call: NA
cdr3_aa: CAWSAAYEQYF
cdr3_nt: TGTGCCTGGAGTGCCGCCTACGAGCAGTACTTC

clone_size: NA
j_call: TRBJ2-2
v_call: TRBV24-1
d_call: NA
cdr3_aa: CATSDSWDDNTGELFF
cdr3_nt: TGTGCCACCAGTGATTCATGGGACGATAACACCGGGGAGCTGTTTTTT

clone_size: many
j_call: TRBJ2-5
v_call: TRBV6-6
d_call: NA
cdr3_aa: CASTHRVFEETQYF
cdr3_nt: TGTGCCAGCACCCACCGAGTTTTCGAAGAGACCCAGTACTTC

clone_size: NA
j_call: TRBJ1-5
v_call: TRBV10-3
d_call: NA
cdr3_aa: CAISEGVTWPQHF
cdr3_nt: TGTGCCATCAGTGAGGGGGTTACGTGGCCCCAGCATTTT

clone_size: NA
j_call: TRBJ1-6
v_call: TRBV10-2
d_call: NA
cdr3_aa: CASSVAASYNSPLHF
cdr3_nt: TGCGCCAGCAGTGTAGCGGCTTCCTATAATTCACCCCTCCACTTT

clone_size: few
j_call: TRBJ1-3
v_call: TRBV20-1
d_call: NA
cdr3_aa: CRWGSVYGNTIYF
cdr3_nt: TGCAGGTGGGGGTCGGTTTATGGAAACACCATATATTTT

clone_size: NA
j_call: TRBJ1-5
v_call: TRBV2
d_call: TRBD1
cdr3_aa: CASSEYQGAGQPQHF
cdr3_nt: TGTGCCAGCAGTGAATATCAGGGGGCTGGTCAGCCCCAGCATTTT

clone_size: NA
j_call: TRBJ1-2
v_call: TRBV27
d_call: NA
cdr3_aa: CASKPDPRYGYTF
cdr3_nt: TGTGCCAGCAAACCAGATCCACGCTATGGCTACACCTTC

clone_size: few
j_call: TRBJ2-5
v_call: TRBV29-1
d_call: TRBD2
cdr3_aa: CSVDLSGTSGMETQYF
cdr3_nt: TGCAGCGTTGATCTTTCCGGGACTAGCGGGATGGAGACCCAGTACTTC

clone_size: many
j_call: TRBJ2-2
v_call: TRBV12-3/TRBV12-4
d_call: NA
cdr3_aa: CASSFSSGELFF
cdr3_nt: TGTGCCAGCAGCTTTTCATCCGGGGAGCTGTTTTTT

clone_size: few
j_call: TRBJ1-5
v_call: TRBV7-2
d_call: TRBD1
cdr3_aa: CASSPTGTGGTQPQHF
cdr3_nt: TGTGCCAGCAGCCCCACCGGGACAGGGGGCACTCAGCCCCAGCATTTT

clone_size: NA
j_call: TRBJ1-1
v_call: TRBV10-3
d_call: TRBD1
cdr3_aa: CAIRRITGTGAKNTEAFF
cdr3_nt: TGTGCCATCAGACGAATTACCGGGACAGGGGCCAAGAACACTGAAGCTTTCTTT

clone_size: once
j_call: TRBJ1-5
v_call: TRBV7-8
d_call: NA
cdr3_aa: CASPGQMSNQPQHF
cdr3_nt: TGTGCCAGCCCCGGACAGATGAGCAATCAGCCCCAGCATTTT

clone_size: many
j_call: TRBJ1-2
v_call: TRBV9
d_call: NA
cdr3_aa: CASSVVSGSYYGYTF
cdr3_nt: TGTGCCAGCAGCGTAGTCTCTGGGTCATACTATGGCTACACCTTC

clone_size: many
j_call: TRBJ2-5
v_call: TRBV20-1
d_call: NA
cdr3_aa: CSARLAWETQYF
cdr3_nt: TGCAGTGCTAGGCTAGCTTGGGAGACCCAGTACTTC

clone_size: few
j_call: TRBJ1-1
v_call: TRBV6-2/TRBV6-3
d_call: NA
cdr3_aa: CASSYGAGPNTEAFF
cdr3_nt: TGTGCCAGCAGTTACGGGGCAGGGCCGAACACTGAAGCTTTCTTT

clone_size: few
j_call: TRBJ2-7
v_call: TRBV27
d_call: NA
cdr3_aa: CASRKGAGTRDEQYF
cdr3_nt: TGTGCCAGCAGAAAAGGGGCAGGGACCAGGGACGAGCAGTACTTC

clone_size: NA
j_call: TRBJ1-1
v_call: TRBV5-1
d_call: TRBD1
cdr3_aa: CASSLEGQLNTEAFF
cdr3_nt: TGCGCCAGCAGCTTGGAGGGACAGTTGAACACTGAAGCTTTCTTT

clone_size: NA
j_call: TRBJ1-2
v_call: TRBV20-1
d_call: NA
cdr3_aa: CSAPDGYYGYTF
cdr3_nt: TGCAGTGCCCCCGACGGATACTATGGCTACACCTTC

clone_size: many
j_call: TRBJ1-4
v_call: TRBV7-9
d_call: TRBD1
cdr3_aa: CASSLFGRGRGNEKLFF
cdr3_nt: TGTGCCAGCAGCTTATTTGGCAGGGGGCGCGGTAATGAAAAACTGTTTTTT

clone_size: many
j_call: TRBJ2-7
v_call: TRBV12-3/TRBV12-4
d_call: NA
cdr3_aa: CASSLGGVHEQYF
cdr3_nt: TGTGCCAGCAGTTTAGGAGGGGTCCACGAGCAGTACTTC

clone_size: NA
j_call: TRBJ1-1
v_call: TRBV19
d_call: NA
cdr3_aa: CASSSRGGGRYTEAFF
cdr3_nt: TGTGCCAGCAGCTCCCGGGGGGGGGGCAGGTACACTGAAGCTTTCTTT

clone_size: NA
j_call: TRBJ2-7
v_call: TRBV7-8
d_call: TRBD2
cdr3_aa: CASSFPTRREGGGEQYF
cdr3_nt: TGTGCCAGCAGCTTCCCCACTAGGAGGGAGGGCGGCGGGGAGCAGTACTTC

clone_size: few
j_call: TRBJ1-2
v_call: TRBV29-1
d_call: NA
cdr3_aa: CSVVDRGLLRDGYTF
cdr3_nt: TGCAGCGTCGTGGACCGGGGACTCCTCAGGGATGGCTACACCTTC

clone_size: few
j_call: TRBJ1-5
v_call: TRBV6-2/TRBV6-3
d_call: NA
cdr3_aa: CASGGTAYQPQHF
cdr3_nt: TGTGCCAGCGGTGGTACAGCCTATCAGCCCCAGCATTTT

clone_size: many
j_call: TRBJ2-6
v_call: TRBV9
d_call: NA
cdr3_aa: CASSVGQAGANVLTF
cdr3_nt: TGTGCCAGCAGCGTAGGACAGGCTGGGGCCAACGTCCTGACTTTC

clone_size: many
j_call: TRBJ1-1
v_call: TRBV29-1
d_call: NA
cdr3_aa: CSVSTDTEAFF
cdr3_nt: TGCAGCGTTTCGACAGACACTGAAGCTTTCTTT

clone_size: few
j_call: TRBJ1-5
v_call: TRBV28
d_call: NA
cdr3_aa: CASSAPWHF
cdr3_nt: TGTGCCAGCAGTGCCCCCTGGCATTTT

clone_size: NA
j_call: TRBJ2-5
v_call: TRBV29-1
d_call: TRBD1
cdr3_aa: CSVPVGQGETQYF
cdr3_nt: TGCAGCGTCCCCGTGGGACAGGGGGAGACCCAGTACTTC

clone_size: NA
j_call: TRBJ2-7
v_call: TRBV20-1
d_call: TRBD2
cdr3_aa: CSARDLAGGAYEQYF
cdr3_nt: TGCAGTGCTAGAGATCTGGCGGGAGGTGCCTACGAGCAGTACTTC

clone_size: NA
j_call: TRBJ2-7
v_call: TRBV4-1
d_call: NA
cdr3_aa: CASSQERQYEQYF
cdr3_nt: TGCGCCAGCAGCCAAGAGAGGCAGTACGAGCAGTACTTC

clone_size: once
j_call: TRBJ2-5
v_call: TRBV9
d_call: TRBD1
cdr3_aa: CASSPTTGNLQTQYF
cdr3_nt: TGTGCCAGCTCACCAACGACAGGGAATTTGCAGACCCAGTACTTC

clone_size: NA
j_call: TRBJ2-7
v_call: TRBV29-1
d_call: NA
cdr3_aa: CSVWDGSSYEQYF
cdr3_nt: TGCAGCGTATGGGACGGGAGCTCCTACGAGCAGTACTTC